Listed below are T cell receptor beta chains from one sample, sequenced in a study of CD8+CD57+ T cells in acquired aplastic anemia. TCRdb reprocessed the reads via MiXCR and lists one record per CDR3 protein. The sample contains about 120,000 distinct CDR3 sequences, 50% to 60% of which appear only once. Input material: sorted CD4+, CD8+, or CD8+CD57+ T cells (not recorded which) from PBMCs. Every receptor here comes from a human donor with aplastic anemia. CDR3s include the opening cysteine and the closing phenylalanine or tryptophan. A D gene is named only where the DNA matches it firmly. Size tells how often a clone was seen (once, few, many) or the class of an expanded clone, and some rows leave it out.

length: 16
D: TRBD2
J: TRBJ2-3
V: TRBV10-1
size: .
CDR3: CASSHRDYTTGDTQYF
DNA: TGCGCCAGCAGTCATCGGGACTACACCACGGGGGATACGCAGTATTTT

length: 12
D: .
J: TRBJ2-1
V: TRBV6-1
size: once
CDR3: CASSDRGYEQFF
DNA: TGTGCCAGCAGTGACAGAGGCTACGAGCAGTTCTTC

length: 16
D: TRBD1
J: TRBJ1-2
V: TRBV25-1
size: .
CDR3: CASSYARDRELRGYTF
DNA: TGTGCCAGCTCGTACGCCCGGGACAGGGAATTGCGGGGCTACACCTTC

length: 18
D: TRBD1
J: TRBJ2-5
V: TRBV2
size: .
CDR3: CASSETGGLAARQETQYF
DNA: TGTGCCAGCAGTGAGACAGGGGGGCTAGCGGCTAGACAAGAGACCCAGTACTTC

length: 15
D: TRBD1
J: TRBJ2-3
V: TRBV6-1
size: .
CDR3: CASRKTGYSTDTQYF
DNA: TGTGCCAGCAGAAAGACAGGGTACAGCACAGATACGCAGTATTTT

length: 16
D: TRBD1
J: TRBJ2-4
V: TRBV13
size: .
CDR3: CASSGRQGRAKNIQYF
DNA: TGTGCCAGCAGCGGCAGACAGGGTCGGGCCAAAAACATTCAGTACTTC

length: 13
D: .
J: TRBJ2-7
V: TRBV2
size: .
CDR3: CASSVGGFYEQYF
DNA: TGTGCCAGCAGTGTCGGAGGGTTTTACGAGCAGTACTTC

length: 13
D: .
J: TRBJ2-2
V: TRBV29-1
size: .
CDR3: CSVSRTNTGELFF
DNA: TGCAGCGTATCCAGAACGAACACCGGGGAGCTGTTTTTT

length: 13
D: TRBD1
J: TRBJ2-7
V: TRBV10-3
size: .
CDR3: CAISVPGQYEQYF
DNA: TGTGCCATCAGTGTCCCGGGACAGTACGAGCAGTACTTC

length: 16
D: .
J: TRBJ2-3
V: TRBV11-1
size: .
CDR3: CASSTLLDRGTDTQYF
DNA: TGTGCCAGCAGCACCCTCTTGGACAGAGGCACAGATACGCAGTATTTT

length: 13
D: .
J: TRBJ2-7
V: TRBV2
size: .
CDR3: CASSYGEPYEQYF
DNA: TGTGCCAGCAGTTACGGGGAACCCTACGAGCAGTACTTC

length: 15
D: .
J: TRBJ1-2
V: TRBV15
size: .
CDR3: CATSAPPMGNNGYTF
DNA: TGTGCCACCAGCGCCCCGCCCATGGGCAACAATGGCTACACCTTC

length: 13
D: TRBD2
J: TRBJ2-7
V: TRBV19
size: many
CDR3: CASSVAGGSEQYF
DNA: TGTGCCAGTAGTGTCGCGGGAGGCTCCGAGCAGTACTTC

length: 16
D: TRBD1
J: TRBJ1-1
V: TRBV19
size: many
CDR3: CASRRGPGQGNTEAFF
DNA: TGTGCCAGTAGGCGAGGACCGGGACAGGGGAACACTGAAGCTTTCTTT

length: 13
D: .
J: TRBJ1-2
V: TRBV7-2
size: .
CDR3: CARASASNYGYTF
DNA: TGTGCCAGGGCCTCCGCATCTAACTATGGCTACACCTTC

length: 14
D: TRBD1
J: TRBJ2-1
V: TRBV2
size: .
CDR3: CASMGQGPDNEQFF
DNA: TGTGCCAGCATGGGACAGGGCCCGGACAATGAGCAGTTCTTC

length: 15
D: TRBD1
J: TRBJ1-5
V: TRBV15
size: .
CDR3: CATSERTGDNQPQHF
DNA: TGTGCCACCAGCGAAAGGACAGGGGACAATCAGCCCCAGCATTTT

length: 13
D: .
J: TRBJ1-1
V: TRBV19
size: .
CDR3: CASSIPGYTEAFF
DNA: TGTGCCAGTAGTATCCCGGGGTACACTGAAGCTTTCTTT

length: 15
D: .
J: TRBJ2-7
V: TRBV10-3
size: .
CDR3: CASSYMGRQDNEQYF
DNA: TGTGCCAGCAGTTACATGGGCAGACAAGACAATGAGCAGTACTTC

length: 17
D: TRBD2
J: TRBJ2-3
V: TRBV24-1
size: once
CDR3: CATSEPGGPLGTDTQYF
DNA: TGTGCCACCAGTGAACCGGGGGGGCCTCTCGGCACAGATACGCAGTATTTT

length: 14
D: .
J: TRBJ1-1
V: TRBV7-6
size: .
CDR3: CASSLAEGGTEAFF
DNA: TGTGCCAGCAGCTTGGCGGAGGGCGGCACTGAAGCTTTCTTT

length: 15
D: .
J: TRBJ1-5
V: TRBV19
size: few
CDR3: CASWARDYSNQPQHF
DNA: TGTGCCAGCTGGGCAAGGGACTATAGCAATCAGCCCCAGCATTTT

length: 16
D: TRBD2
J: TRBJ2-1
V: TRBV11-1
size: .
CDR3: CASSGRSGITGDEQFF
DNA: TGTGCCAGCAGCGGAAGGAGCGGGATCACCGGCGATGAGCAGTTCTTC

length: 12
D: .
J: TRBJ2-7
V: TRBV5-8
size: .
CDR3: CASSLRGEEQYF
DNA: TGTGCCAGCAGCTTAAGAGGGGAAGAGCAGTACTTC

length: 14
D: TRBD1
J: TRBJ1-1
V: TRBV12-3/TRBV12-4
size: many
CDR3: CASGTGGQNTEAFF
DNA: TGTGCCAGCGGGACAGGGGGACAGAACACTGAAGCTTTCTTT

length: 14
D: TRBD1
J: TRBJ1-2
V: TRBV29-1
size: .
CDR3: CSVGQGASNYGYTF
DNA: TGCAGCGTAGGACAGGGGGCATCTAACTATGGCTACACCTTC

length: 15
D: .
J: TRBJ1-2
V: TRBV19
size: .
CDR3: CASSTPMTGNYGYTF
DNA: TGTGCCAGTAGTACCCCAATGACAGGAAACTATGGCTACACCTTC

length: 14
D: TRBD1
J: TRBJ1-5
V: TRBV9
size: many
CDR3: CASSGGQGNQPQHF
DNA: TGTGCCAGCAGTGGGGGACAGGGGAATCAGCCCCAGCATTTT

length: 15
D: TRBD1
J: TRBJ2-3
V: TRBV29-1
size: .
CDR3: CSVDGTGGEADTQYF
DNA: TGCAGCGTTGACGGGACAGGGGGCGAGGCAGATACGCAGTATTTT

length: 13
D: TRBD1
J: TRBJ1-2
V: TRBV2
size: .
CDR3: CASLQGARPGYTF
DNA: TGTGCCAGCTTACAGGGGGCGCGTCCTGGCTACACCTTC

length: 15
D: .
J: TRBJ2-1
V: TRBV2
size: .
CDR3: CASSETGLWGYEQFF
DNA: TGTGCCAGCAGTGAGACGGGACTCTGGGGCTATGAGCAGTTCTTC

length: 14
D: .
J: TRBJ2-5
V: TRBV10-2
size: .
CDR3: CASARGTLQETQYF
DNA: TGTGCCAGCGCGAGAGGGACCTTACAAGAGACCCAGTACTTC

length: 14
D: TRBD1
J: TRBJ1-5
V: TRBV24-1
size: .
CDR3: CATSDNRGYQPQHF
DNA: TGTGCCACCAGTGACAACAGGGGGTATCAGCCCCAGCATTTT

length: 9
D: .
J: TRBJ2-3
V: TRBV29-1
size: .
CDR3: CSVSDTQYF
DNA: TGCAGCGTTTCAGATACGCAGTATTTT

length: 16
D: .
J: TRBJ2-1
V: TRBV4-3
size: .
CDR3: CASSQTRVTSYNEQFF
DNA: TGCGCCAGCAGCCAGACCAGGGTCACCTCCTACAATGAGCAGTTCTTC